The clone carrying this TCR beta chain appeared a few times. The sample belongs to a study of spatial heterogeneity in lung cancer. This sample's time point: blood at routine non-recurrence follow-up after resection. No cell sorting; template was whole RNA from tumor, lung tissue or PBMC. One entry per CDR3 protein results from TCRdb running MiXCR on the 5' RACE reads. The sample contains 45,000 to 65,000 distinct CDR3 sequences, 6% to 8.5% of which appear only once. CDR3 length: 13 amino acids. Trimming cost V 6 bases and J 8 bases; bases outside gene matches: 10. Germline V lookup: CDR1 DFQATT, CDR2 SNEGSKA (reference sequence).

This sample comprised PBMCs, obtained at follow-up. The chain uses TRBV20-1 and TRBJ1-2; TRBD1 matches 9 bases. The clonotype was recovered from a female donor with early-stage non-small cell lung cancer. CDR3 DNA: TGCAGTGCCAAAGACAGGGGGACTGGAGGCTACACCTTC. Its protein product is CSAKDRGTGGYTF.